Listed here are 14 T cell receptor beta chains from one sample, sequenced in a study of blood T cell repertoires in COVID-19. Data came from immunoSEQ multiplex PCR; TCRdb stores just in-frame clones and leaves some out. Of tens of thousands of clones listed, about 75% are singletons. The sequenced material came from peripheral blood. The receptors here all came from a man between 70 and 80 years old with active or convalescent COVID-19.

The V gene is TRBV5-1, the J gene TRBJ1-3; weak D call: TRBD1 (6 bases). CDR1 is SGHRS, CDR2 YFSETQ, per germline. This CDR3 region has 11 residues. V dropped 4 bases and J dropped 10 bases, with 9 bases sitting between them. The CDR3 DNA reads as TGCGCCAGCAGCGGACAGTCGACCATATATTTT. Amino acids: CASSGQSTIYF.

The chain joins TRBV29-1 to TRBJ2-4, with a possible D match to TRBD2 (5 bases). The CDR3 is 14 residues long. Trimming took 5 bases from V and 4 from J, leaving 15 bases between them. Germline assignment: CDR1 SQVTM and CDR2 ANQGSEA. The DNA of the CDR3 is TGCAGCGTTACCCGGGGTCCCTATAAAAACATTCAGTACTTC. It specifies CSVTRGPYKNIQYF. The full variable domain, its missing parts supplied by reference TRBV29-1 and TRBJ2-4, is SAVISQKPSRDICQRGTSLTIQCQVDSQVTMMFWYRQQPGQSLTLIATANQGSEATYESGFVIDKFPISRPNLTFSTLTVSNMSPEDSSIYLCSVTRGPYKNIQYFGAGTRLSVL.

This CDR3 is CASSWDRANYGYTF. The DNA for the CDR3 is TGTGCCAGCAGCTGGGACAGGGCTAACTATGGCTACACCTTC. The rearrangement uses TRBV7-9 and TRBJ1-2, with 9 bases matching TRBD1. V lost 4 bases, J lost 0 bases, and 0 bases stayed unmatched. Per the germline V gene, CDR1 is SEHNR and CDR2 is FQNEAQ (reference sequence). This CDR3 region has 14 residues.

This chain connects TRBV6-5 to TRBJ1-6; perhaps TRBD1 as D (5 bases). V lost 11 bases to trimming and J lost 7 bases, with 21 bases between them. Germline values: CDR1 MNHEY, CDR2 SVGAGI. The CDR3 has 15 amino acids. CDR3 bases: TGTGCCTGCCGCCGGGCGGGGGTACAAAATTCACCCCTCCACTTT. This translates into CACRRAGVQNSPLHF.

Only one count was recorded for this clone. The V call is TRBV27, the J call TRBJ1-2; D is undetermined. Trimming took 6 bases from V and 5 from J, leaving 16 bases between them. This CDR3 is built from 14 residues. CDR1 and CDR2 (germline): MNHEY, SMNVEV (reference sequence). CDR3 nucleotide sequence: TGTGCCAGCAGCATCGGGAGACCTGGTTATGGCTACACCTTC. Its translation: CASSIGRPGYGYTF.

This clone was observed once. The rearrangement joins TRBV25-1 to TRBJ1-2; D gene unclear. This CDR3 is 12 amino acids long. Germline CDR1 reads MGHDK; CDR2 reads SYGVNS. Trimming left V 4 bases short and J 5 bases short, with 8 bases between. The CDR3 DNA reads TGTGCCAGCAGTGGGCCGTTATATGGCTACACCTTC. Its translation is CASSGPLYGYTF.

A note on this clone: Different DNA sequences within this sample yield the same CDR3. The V call is TRBV5-6, the J call TRBJ2-7, with 9 bases identical to TRBD1. This CDR3 has 14 amino acids. Germline V lookup: CDR1 SGHDT, CDR2 YYEEEE. The junction had 3 bases not matched to a gene; V was cut back by 2 bases and J by 3 bases. The CDR3 here is CASSLGQGRYEQYF. The CDR3 coding sequence is TGTGCCAGCAGCTTAGGACAGGGGCGCTACGAGCAGTACTTC.

The V call is TRBV24-1, the J call TRBJ1-5, with 8 bases aligning to TRBD1. CDR1 is KGHDR, CDR2 SFDVKD, per germline. With V trimmed by 0 bases and J by 2 bases, 14 bases remained unmatched. This CDR3 is built from 20 residues. This CDR3 reads CATSDLNPGQDSLGNQPQHF. CDR3 DNA: TGTGCCACCAGTGATTTGAATCCGGGACAGGACTCGTTGGGCAATCAGCCCCAGCATTTT.

The chain recombines TRBV2 with TRBJ1-2; 7 bases line up with TRBD1. V lost 4 bases and J lost 5; bases outside the gene matches: 7. CDR3 length: 14 amino acids. Looked up from germline, CDR1 is SNHLY and CDR2 is FYNNEI. The chain's CDR3 is CASSATDRSYGYTF. Here the CDR3 DNA reads TGTGCCAGCAGTGCGACGGACAGGTCATATGGCTACACCTTC.

This sequence joins TRBV7-6 and TRBJ1-5; D is uncertain. From germline, CDR1 is SGHVS and CDR2 FNYEAQ. CDR3 length: 13 residues. V was cut by 6 bases and J by 7 bases, with 13 bases left in between. CDR3 amino acids: CASSYTEDQPQHF. The CDR3 nucleotides read TGTGCCAGCAGTTATACGGAGGACCAGCCCCAGCATTTT.

This chain links TRBV19 with TRBJ1-1; D possibly corresponds to TRBD1 (6 bases). The CDR3 loop spans 14 amino acids. Between the trimmed V and J ends, which lost 7 bases and 1 base, there was a span of 13 bases. Per the germline V gene, CDR1 is LNHDA and CDR2 is SQIVND (reference sequence). The CDR3 reads CASIQDSANTEAFF. In DNA, the CDR3 is TGTGCCAGTATTCAGGACAGCGCGAACACTGAAGCTTTCTTT.

This chain links TRBV28 with TRBJ1-2; D perhaps matches TRBD1 (5 bases). V was shortened by 5 bases and J by 5 bases, with 9 bases between the two germline ends. The CDR3 is 12 amino acids. CDR1 and CDR2 (germline): MDHEN, SYDVKM. The CDR3 protein is CASSVDRYGYTF. In nucleotides, the CDR3 is TGTGCCAGCAGTGTCGACAGATATGGCTACACCTTC.

The chain carries TRBV5-5 and TRBJ1-4, with TRBD1 identical over 9 bases. V was clipped by 0 bases and J by 8 bases; unmatched bases: 8. The CDR3 covers 16 residues. Germline V gene sequence: CDR1 SGHKS, CDR2 YYEKEE (reference sequence). CDR3 in amino acids: CASSLVGQGLGEKLFF. CDR3 DNA: TGTGCCAGCAGCTTGGTAGGACAGGGGTTAGGAGAAAAACTGTTTTTT.

The V call is TRBV3-1 (or the pseudogene TRBV3-2), the J call TRBJ2-2, with D possibly being TRBD1 (6 bases). Trimming removed 1 base from V and 0 bases from J, with 9 bases in between. Germline V gene lookup returns CDR1 LGHDT and CDR2 YNNKEL (reference sequence). CDR3 length equals 16 residues. CDR3 sequence: CASSQVGTTNTGELFF. The CDR3 DNA sequence: TGTGCCAGCAGCCAAGTTGGGACAACGAACACCGGGGAGCTGTTTTTT.